This TCR beta chain appears in the sequencing data of a study of beta chain features in type 1 diabetes. Study context: Cells sorted and examined across all samples totaled nearly 110,000,000.

All of the isolated RNA was reverse transcribed, so expressed TCRB transcripts were sequenced. The method was immunoSEQ multiplex PCR; TCRdb's version includes in-frame clones alone and lacks a portion of them. In the table there are 200,000 to 250,000 clones, approximately 14% of which are singletons. This clone has ten or more counts. No antigen is known for it. The study's findings and limits: The study found moderately but significantly shorter TCRB CDR3s in all four CD4+ subsets of Type 1 diabetes patients. In comparison with healthy donors, patients had naive, central memory and Treg TCRB repertoires that appeared more similar.

Germline V lookup: CDR1 SQVTM, CDR2 ANQGSEA. With 3 bases removed from V and 0 bases from J, the gap between germline ends came to 7 bases. The length of the CDR3 is 13 residues. The rearrangement uses TRBV29-1 and TRBJ2-3, with D perhaps TRBD2 (6 bases). The receptor comes from a man aged 30-40 years with type 1 diabetes. Sequencing was done on a sample of naive CD4+ T cells from blood. This CDR3 is CSVDSGSTDTQYF. The CDR3 DNA follows: TGCAGCGTTGATAGCGGTAGCACAGATACGCAGTATTTT.